These 25 T cell receptor beta chains were all obtained from the same sample, sequenced in a study of blood T cell repertoires in COVID-19 (dated by TCRdb to 2018 to 2020). Library preparation used the immunoSEQ multiplex PCR assay. The table was pulled from immuneACCESS by TCRdb, which kept in-frame rearrangements only. Such tables lose some clones; where checked, under half of the loss comes from unresolved V genes, and the rest has no known cause. The sample table holds some 96,000 clones, of which just under 80% were seen once. Roughly 29% of the sample goes to the ten largest clones. The sample taken for sequencing was peripheral blood. These receptors were collected from a man between 70 and 80 years old with active or convalescent COVID-19.

The chain recombines TRBV6-5 with TRBJ2-1; TRBD1 matches at 7 bases. J gave up 6 bases and V 7 bases, and 9 bases lay outside the gene matches. The length of the CDR3 is 14 residues. Per the germline V gene, CDR1 is MNHEY and CDR2 is SVGAGI. Here the CDR3 reads CASIAEGAGNEQFF. The DNA for the CDR3 is TGTGCCAGCATTGCCGAGGGGGCAGGCAATGAGCAGTTCTTC.

This clone has just one count. V gene TRBV4-3 combines with J gene TRBJ2-7, with 9 bases that match TRBD1. Germline CDR1 is LGHNA and CDR2 is YSLEER. The CDR3 covers 16 residues. With V trimmed by 4 bases and J by 5 bases, 12 bases remained unmatched. The CDR3 is CASSPHRGQGGDEQYF. DNA of the CDR3: TGCGCCAGCAGCCCTCATCGGGGACAGGGAGGGGACGAGCAGTACTTC.

This clone was detected a few times. The V call is TRBV19, the J call TRBJ1-2; 8 bases are a match to TRBD1. With V trimmed by 6 bases and J by 3 bases, 6 bases remained unmatched. Germline V gene data show CDR1 as LNHDA and CDR2 as SQIVND (reference sequence). This CDR3 region has 14 residues. CDR3 sequence (DNA): TGTGCCAGTAGGTTGACAGGGGTTGACTATGGCTACACCTTC. Protein: CASRLTGVDYGYTF.

The chain has TRBV6-2 or TRBV6-3 and TRBJ2-7, with TRBD2 identical over 7 bases. Germline V CDR1 and CDR2: MNHEY, SVGEGT. With 2 bases clipped from V and 2 bases from J, the junction kept 9 bases outside the gene matches. This CDR3 is built from 16 residues. The DNA for the CDR3 is TGTGCCAGCAGTTACCGTCCGGGAGGTCAGGCCTACGAGCAGTACTTC. Translated, it gives CASSYRPGGQAYEQYF.

This chain connects TRBV18 to TRBJ1-2, with TRBD1 matching 8 bases. The V gene's germline CDR1 is KGHSH and CDR2 LQKENI. The CDR3 is 17 residues long. The junction had 11 bases not matched to a gene; V was cut back by 3 bases and J by 2 bases. CDR3 loop: CASSPNLNRGNNYGYTF. CDR3 coding DNA: TGTGCCAGCTCACCCAACCTAAACAGGGGGAACAACTATGGCTACACCTTC.

The gene calls are TRBV7-8 and TRBJ2-1; TRBD1 agrees at 10 bases. There are 18 residues in the CDR3. Germline CDR1 reads SGHVS; CDR2 reads FQNEAQ. J was trimmed by 8 bases and V by 2 bases; bases with no gene match: 15. The CDR3 here is CASSLNVGGTGVGDEQFF. CDR3 sequence (DNA): TGTGCCAGCAGCTTAAATGTGGGGGGGACAGGGGTCGGAGATGAGCAGTTCTTC.

The V and J genes are TRBV11-2 and TRBJ1-6; D might be TRBD1 (5 bases). This CDR3 region has 14 residues. Germline V lookup: CDR1 SGHAT, CDR2 FQNNGV. Trimming pared 3 bases from V and 7 bases from J, leaving 10 bases between. In DNA, the CDR3 is TGTGCCAGCAGCTTGAGGGGAGGGAATTCACCCCTCCACTTT. Translation: CASSLRGGNSPLHF.

The chain carries TRBV18 and TRBJ1-2, with TRBD1 matching over 8 bases. Germline V gene sequence: CDR1 KGHSH, CDR2 LQKENI. CDR3 length: 18 amino acids. The junction had 13 bases not matched to a gene; V was cut back by 0 bases and J by 4 bases. The chain's CDR3 is CASSPPGQEPLFSYGYTF. CDR3 DNA: TGTGCCAGCTCACCACCGGGACAGGAACCACTATTCAGCTATGGCTACACCTTC.

V usage is TRBV11-2 and J usage is TRBJ1-6, with 9 bases fitting TRBD1. The CDR3 sequence is 17 residues long. Trimming removed 5 bases from V and 6 bases from J; junction bases left unmatched: 11. Germline values: CDR1 SGHAT, CDR2 FQNNGV. The CDR3 bases are TGTGCCAGCAGCAACCCGGGACAGGGATTCCTTAATTCACCCCTCCACTTT. Protein sequence: CASSNPGQGFLNSPLHF.

This chain uses TRBV18 with TRBJ2-3, with 9 bases that match TRBD2. The V gene end was trimmed by 6 bases and the J gene end by 6 bases; junction bases not matched to a gene: 7. This CDR3 region has 14 residues. Looked up from germline, CDR1 is KGHSH and CDR2 is LQKENI. DNA of the CDR3: TGTGCCAGCTCTTCAATAGCGGGGGAGGATACGCAGTATTTT. Translation: CASSSIAGEDTQYF. The whole variable domain, remainder taken from reference TRBV18 and TRBJ2-3, is NAGVMQNPRHLVRRRGQEARLRCSPMKGHSHVYWYRQLPEEGLKFMVYLQKENIIDESGMPKERFSAEFPKEGPSILRIQQVVRGDSAAYFCASSSIAGEDTQYFGPGTRLTVL.

V gene TRBV9 combines with J gene TRBJ2-5; TRBD1 is a possible D gene (6 bases). The ends were cut back, 5 bases at V and 1 base at J, with 18 bases in the middle. Germline V gene lookup returns CDR1 SGDLS and CDR2 YYNGEE. This CDR3 is 16 amino acids long. DNA for the CDR3: TGTGCCAGCAGTCCTCGGATCTCACAGGGCCAAGAGACCCAGTACTTC. Translating it yields CASSPRISQGQETQYF.

This clone was recorded only once. The V and J genes are TRBV6-1 and TRBJ2-2; a weak D match, TRBD2 (5 bases). The CDR3 sequence is 15 residues long. The V gene's germline CDR1 is MNHNS and CDR2 SASEGT. The V end was cut by 1 base, the J end by 3 bases, with 9 bases between. The chain's CDR3 is CASSEVRADTGELFF. DNA for the CDR3: TGTGCCAGCAGTGAAGTGCGGGCGGACACCGGGGAGCTGTTTTTT.

In DNA, the CDR3 is TGTGCCACCAGTGATTTGCTAGACAGGGAAAGGTCGTTCTACACTGAAGCTTTCTTT. Translating gives CATSDLLDRERSFYTEAFF. This sequence joins TRBV24-1 and TRBJ1-1, with TRBD1 matching 7 bases. The CDR3 sequence is 19 residues long. Germline CDR1 and CDR2: KGHDR and SFDVKD. V trimming: 0 bases; J trimming: 3 bases; junction bases outside the gene matches: 15.

The chain recombines TRBV14 with TRBJ1-1; D might be TRBD1 (6 bases). The germline CDR1 and CDR2 sequences are SGHDN and FVKESK. The length of the CDR3 is 14 residues. Trimming left V 4 bases short and J 0 bases short, with 9 bases between. The CDR3 sequence: CASSLQGMNTEAFF. Here the CDR3 DNA reads TGTGCCAGCAGCCTCCAGGGGATGAACACTGAAGCTTTCTTT.

About this clone itself: Relative to the germline gene, one junction end is altered; a read error may explain this. The rearrangement links TRBV9 to TRBJ1-4; possible D gene TRBD1, 6 bases. Germline CDR1 is SGDLS and CDR2 is YYNGEE. CDR3 length: 14 residues. This chain's CDR3 is CASGPGHLNEKLFF. As DNA, the CDR3 is TGTGCCAGCGGGCCGGGACATCTTAATGAAAAGCTGTTTTTT.

This rearrangement joins TRBV4-3 to TRBJ1-4, with D maybe TRBD1 (6 bases). The CDR3 length is 15 residues. Germline CDR1 LGHNA, CDR2 YSLEER. Between the trimmed V and J ends, which lost 0 bases and 8 bases, there was a span of 13 bases. DNA of the CDR3: TGCGCCAGCAGCCAAGAGGGCCAGGGGTGGGAAAAACTGTTTTTT. It specifies CASSQEGQGWEKLFF.

The chain employs TRBV6-5 and TRBJ2-7; D remains ambiguous. The V and J ends lost 7 bases and 7 bases respectively, with 17 bases between them. Germline CDR1 is MNHEY and CDR2 is SVGAGI. The length of the CDR3 is 13 residues. This CDR3 reads CASTTTIAGEQYF. CDR3 bases: TGTGCCAGCACCACTACCATAGCCGGGGAGCAGTACTTC.

Worth noting for this clone: Relative to the germline gene, one junction end is altered; a read error may explain this. The V gene is TRBV9, the J gene TRBJ2-2, with a tentative D call TRBD1 (6 bases). CDR1 is SGDLS and CDR2 is YYNGEE in the germline V gene. This CDR3 contains 15 residues. The CDR3 coding sequence is TGTGCCAGCAGCGTGGACTCACGGGACACCGGGCAGCTGTTTTTT. Protein: CASSVDSRDTGQLFF.

The V and J genes are TRBV24-1 and TRBJ1-1, with TRBD1 matching 8 bases. Germline-derived CDR1 and CDR2 are KGHDR and SFDVKD. The junction had 5 bases not matched to a gene; V was cut back by 5 bases and J by 4 bases. CDR3 size: 14 residues. CDR3 protein: CATSAQGASTEAFF. CDR3 nucleotides: TGTGCCACCAGTGCTCAGGGGGCCAGCACTGAAGCTTTCTTT.

The rearrangement links TRBV5-5 to TRBJ2-4, with 11 positions matching TRBD2. Germline CDR1 SGHKS, CDR2 YYEKEE (reference sequence). V shed 2 bases and J 6 bases; nucleotides not matched to a gene: 7. This CDR3 is built from 16 residues. DNA for the CDR3: TGTGCCAGCAGCTTACAACTAGCGGGAGTGGGAAACATTCAGTACTTC. It is translated as CASSLQLAGVGNIQYF.

This chain links TRBV9 with TRBJ2-3, with D perhaps TRBD1 (5 bases). This CDR3 contains 11 residues. V was shortened by 5 bases and J by 5 bases, with 6 bases between the two germline ends. Germline values: CDR1 SGDLS, CDR2 YYNGEE. The CDR3 region has the DNA TGTGCCAGCAGAGGGGAAGATACGCAGTATTTT. It specifies CASRGEDTQYF.

The V gene is TRBV5-1, the J gene TRBJ1-6; no firm D call. The CDR3 has 15 residues. The V end was cut by 0 bases, the J end by 6 bases, with 10 bases between. The germline gives CDR1 SGHRS, CDR2 YFSETQ. CDR3 loop: CASSLGGGSNSPLHF. The CDR3 nucleotides read TGCGCCAGCAGCTTGGGAGGAGGGTCTAATTCACCCCTCCACTTT.

This clone was recorded a few times. The CDR3 DNA is TGTGCCAGCAGCTTATATGGGCATAAGAACACTGAAGCTTTCTTT. It yields the protein CASSLYGHKNTEAFF. The J gene is TRBJ1-1, the V gene TRBV7-2; D is ambiguous. This CDR3 comprises 15 residues. The germline V and J ends were trimmed by 2 bases and 1 base, with 11 bases remaining between them. CDR1 and CDR2 (germline): SGHTA, FQGNSA.

This clone was found once. The CDR3 sequence is CASSEYDSEQYF. The CDR3 DNA is TGTGCCAGCAGTGAATATGACAGTGAGCAGTACTTC. The chain has TRBV25-1 and TRBJ2-7, with D perhaps TRBD1 (5 bases). Trimming removed 0 bases from V and 7 bases from J, with 7 bases in between. This CDR3 is built from 12 residues. Looked up from germline, CDR1 is MGHDK and CDR2 is SYGVNS.

The rearrangement joins TRBV5-1 to TRBJ2-5; D perhaps matches TRBD2 (6 bases). The CDR3 extends over 14 amino acids. The germline V gene has CDR1 SGHRS and CDR2 YFSETQ. The V gene lost 1 base and the J gene lost 5 bases, with 12 bases spanning the gap. CDR3 sequence (DNA): TGCGCCAGCAGCTTGATGGAGGGCTCGGAGACCCAGTACTTC. Its protein is CASSLMEGSETQYF.